The entry below gives a single T cell receptor beta chain sequence along with its context. Its antigen is still unknown. This CDR3 is 15 amino acids long. Germline CDR1 is SEHNR and CDR2 is FQNEAQ (reference sequence). TRB cDNA libraries were made by UMI-labeled 5' RACE. TCRdb reprocessed the 5' RACE reads and stores each CDR3 protein as one record, lacking DNA. Its clone listing holds some 25,000 distinct CDR3 sequences. These data originate in a study of CXCR3-negative and CXCR3-positive naive CD8 T cells. Study-wide results and caveats: Naive subsets had comparable surface CD5; TCR strength was inferred from TRB CDR3 properties. Much lower diversity was found in memory CD8+ cells, while both naive subsets had comparably high diversity. Naive cells used TRBV-TRBJ genes in much the same way whether CXCR3-negative or CXCR3-positive; memory cells did not.

CD45RO-CCR7+CD27+CD95- cells counted as naive CD8+ T cells. The sequence derives from a human donor in good health. Some clones in this sample may be carry-over from other donors' samples. The material sequenced was naive CXCR3- CD8+ T cells from blood. Subset indicated: CD45RO-CCR7+CD27+CD95- naive CD8+ T cells lacking CXCR3 (TNR3-). The chain employs TRBV7-9 and TRBJ2-1; there is no DNA to check the TCRdb D call of TRBD2. CDR3 residues: CASSLWEEGYNEQFF.